These T cell receptor beta chains were read from a single sample in a study of blood T cells in healthy people across ages. TCRdb analysed the 5' RACE reads with MiXCR anew, one entry per CDR3 protein. The sample consists of around 850,000 distinct CDR3 sequences, around 34% of them appearing once. What was sequenced was blood. These receptors came from a man aged 18 to 30 in good health. The CDR3 runs from the conserved cysteine through the conserved F or W. A D gene is named only where the DNA matches it firmly. Some rows mark clone size as missing; the rest say once, few, many or name a class of expanded clone.

v_call	d_call	clone_size	j_call	cdr3_aa	cdr3_nt
TRBV4-2	NA	many	TRBJ2-7	CASSQDAGKQYF	TGTGCCAGCAGCCAAGACGCAGGGAAGCAGTACTTC
TRBV7-9	TRBD1	NA	TRBJ2-5	CASSFVGTDYNEQYF	TGTGCCAGCAGCTTCGTCGGGACAGATTACAATGAGCAGTACTTC
TRBV30	NA	NA	TRBJ1-2	CARSPWGGYTF	TGTGCCCGGAGCCCGTGGGGAGGCTACACCTTC
TRBV6-2/TRBV6-3	NA	NA	TRBJ2-3	CASSYQPGITDTQYF	TGTGCCAGCAGTTACCAGCCGGGAATCACAGATACGCAGTATTTT
TRBV13	TRBD1	NA	TRBJ2-6	CASSGGPSGGFSGANVLTF	TGTGCCAGCAGCGGAGGGCCCTCAGGGGGCTTCTCTGGGGCCAACGTCCTGACTTTC
TRBV10-3	TRBD1	NA	TRBJ2-1	CAISETGTEEQFF	TGTGCCATCAGTGAGACAGGGACAGAAGAGCAGTTCTTC
TRBV20-1	NA	many	TRBJ1-2	CSATAGKGGYGYTF	TGCAGTGCCACCGCCGGGAAGGGGGGTTATGGCTACACCTTC
TRBV5-1	NA	NA	TRBJ2-3	CASSPPGTADMQYF	TGCGCCAGCAGCCCCCCCGGGACGGCGGATATGCAGTATTTT
TRBV10-3	NA	few	TRBJ1-2	CAISESIQGGGYTF	TGTGCCATCAGTGAGTCGATCCAGGGCGGCGGCTACACCTTC
TRBV7-2	TRBD1	few	TRBJ1-4	CASSSTGVGQEKLFF	TGTGCCAGCAGCTCTACAGGGGTTGGGCAAGAAAAACTGTTTTTT
TRBV5-5	TRBD2	NA	TRBJ2-7	CASSSIAGGDEQYF	TGTGCCAGCAGCTCGATCGCGGGGGGAGATGAGCAGTACTTC
TRBV9	TRBD2	few	TRBJ2-3	CASSVGLAGGETDTQYF	TGTGCCAGCAGCGTAGGACTAGCGGGGGGCGAGACAGATACGCAGTATTTT
TRBV29-1	NA	many	TRBJ1-2	CSVQPEDSAGYTF	TGCAGCGTTCAACCCGAAGACTCGGCTGGCTACACCTTC
TRBV11-2	NA	NA	TRBJ2-7	CASSLGPTDTYEQYF	TGTGCCAGCAGCTTAGGTCCTACGGACACCTACGAGCAGTACTTC
TRBV3-1	NA	NA	TRBJ1-2	CASSPGAVGGYTF	TGTGCCAGCAGCCCTGGAGCAGTGGGGGGCTACACCTTC
TRBV7-2	NA	NA	TRBJ2-7	CASSPNRALLLINEQYF	TGTGCCAGCAGCCCCAATAGGGCGCTTCTACTTATCAATGAGCAGTACTTC
TRBV9	NA	NA	TRBJ2-5	CASSLGQMIPQETQYF	TGTGCCAGCAGCCTCGGACAAATGATACCTCAAGAGACCCAGTACTTC
TRBV12-3/TRBV12-4	NA	few	TRBJ2-3	CASSSLGGPGTDTQYF	TGTGCCAGCAGTTCTCTCGGGGGGCCAGGCACAGATACGCAGTATTTT
TRBV25-1	NA	NA	TRBJ1-2	CASRQGNSYGYTF	TGTGCCAGCAGGCAGGGGAATAGCTATGGCTACACCTTC
TRBV5-1	NA	NA	TRBJ2-1	CASSLDPQGEQFF	TGCGCCAGCAGCTTGGATCCGCAGGGAGAGCAGTTCTTC
TRBV7-3	NA	many	TRBJ2-3	CASSLFSRDTQYF	TGTGCCAGCAGCTTATTCTCAAGAGATACGCAGTATTTT
TRBV11-2	NA	many	TRBJ2-5	CASSRAAQGTGETQYF	TGTGCCAGCAGCCGAGCAGCACAGGGAACAGGAGAGACCCAGTACTTC
TRBV9	TRBD2	NA	TRBJ2-1	CASSVEASGGYYNEQFF	TGTGCCAGCAGCGTAGAGGCTAGCGGGGGGTACTACAATGAGCAGTTCTTC
TRBV2	NA	NA	TRBJ1-1	CASSPGGLLEAFF	TGTGCCAGCAGCCCCGGGGGGCTCCTTGAAGCTTTCTTT
TRBV20-1	NA	few	TRBJ2-1	CSARRQTSSYNEQFF	TGCAGTGCTAGAAGACAGACGAGCTCCTACAATGAGCAGTTCTTC
TRBV12-3/TRBV12-4	TRBD2	many	TRBJ2-1	CASSGVLLAGVSYNEQFF	TGTGCCAGCAGTGGCGTACTCCTAGCGGGGGTCTCCTACAATGAGCAGTTCTTC
TRBV5-1	TRBD1	few	TRBJ1-1	CASSPETGGTEAFF	TGCGCCAGCAGCCCCGAGACAGGGGGGACTGAAGCTTTCTTT
TRBV5-6	NA	few	TRBJ1-5	CASSGGVSQPQHF	TGTGCCAGCAGCGGAGGGGTGAGTCAGCCCCAGCATTTT
TRBV5-4	TRBD1	NA	TRBJ1-2	CASSAGPTGSNYGYTF	TGTGCCAGCAGCGCGGGCCCGACAGGGTCCAATTATGGCTACACCTTC
TRBV29-1	NA	many	TRBJ1-2	CSVDGWEGGGYTF	TGCAGCGTTGACGGATGGGAGGGCGGTGGCTACACCTTC
TRBV2	NA	NA	TRBJ2-3	CASSLRGGGDTQYF	TGTGCCAGCAGCCTAAGGGGGGGCGGTGATACGCAGTATTTT
TRBV28	TRBD2	NA	TRBJ2-5	CASSSSSGGEETQYF	TGTGCCAGCAGTTCGAGTAGCGGGGGGGAAGAGACCCAGTACTTC
TRBV10-3	NA	few	TRBJ1-6	CAIRATGTDNSPLHF	TGTGCCATCAGGGCCACAGGGACGGATAATTCACCCCTCCACTTT
TRBV20-1	TRBD2	few	TRBJ2-1	CSATVPGGYNEQFF	TGCAGTGCTACAGTCCCGGGGGGCTACAATGAGCAGTTCTTC
TRBV12-3/TRBV12-4	NA	NA	TRBJ1-3	CASISSGNTIYF	TGTGCCAGCATTAGCTCTGGAAACACCATATATTTT
TRBV29-1	NA	few	TRBJ1-1	CSVAGGVTEAFF	TGCAGCGTTGCCGGGGGGGTAACTGAAGCTTTCTTT
TRBV5-1	NA	many	TRBJ2-5	CASSGTGPQETQYF	TGCGCCAGCAGCGGGACGGGGCCCCAAGAGACCCAGTACTTC
TRBV4-2	TRBD1	NA	TRBJ2-5	CASSTAGTGQETQYF	TGTGCCAGTAGTACTGCCGGGACAGGCCAAGAGACCCAGTACTTC
TRBV3-1	NA	NA	TRBJ2-1	CASSQSGRDEQFF	TGTGCCAGCAGCCAGTCAGGGAGAGATGAGCAGTTCTTC
TRBV30	TRBD1	few	TRBJ2-7	CAWSADRGYYEQYF	TGTGCCTGGAGTGCGGACAGGGGGTACTACGAGCAGTACTTC
TRBV12-3/TRBV12-4	TRBD1	many	TRBJ2-5	CASSFTGEETQYF	TGTGCCAGCAGTTTCACAGGGGAAGAGACCCAGTACTTC
TRBV29-1	NA	many	TRBJ2-1	CSVESQAGDNEQFF	TGCAGCGTTGAGTCACAGGCAGGGGATAATGAGCAGTTCTTC
TRBV20-1	NA	many	TRBJ1-2	CSARDLDGYTF	TGCAGTGCTAGAGATCTCGATGGCTACACCTTC
TRBV27	NA	few	TRBJ1-6	CASSLSEGWNSPLHF	TGTGCCAGCAGTTTATCGGAGGGTTGGAATTCACCCCTCCACTTT
TRBV28	NA	NA	TRBJ2-3	CAGSLEVSTDTQYF	TGTGCCGGCAGTTTAGAGGTTAGCACAGATACGCAGTATTTT
TRBV20-1	TRBD1	many	TRBJ2-6	CSARDYRDRLSGANVLTF	TGCAGTGCTAGAGATTACCGGGACAGGCTCTCTGGGGCCAACGTCCTGACTTTC
TRBV5-1	NA	NA	TRBJ2-1	CASSFSGAQETQFF	TGCGCCAGCAGCTTCTCAGGGGCCCAAGAGACCCAGTTCTTC
TRBV20-1	NA	many	TRBJ2-5	CSAKQGQETQYF	TGCAGTGCAAAACAGGGCCAAGAGACCCAGTACTTC
TRBV12-3/TRBV12-4	NA	NA	TRBJ2-7	CASSSGGSYNEQYF	TGTGCCAGCAGTTCCGGGGGCTCCTACAATGAGCAGTACTTC
TRBV29-1	NA	NA	TRBJ2-1	CSGAGELYNEQFF	TGCAGCGGGGCAGGAGAATTATACAATGAGCAGTTCTTC